These 6 T cell receptor beta chains share one sample of origin, sequenced in a study of T cells after posttransplantation cyclophosphamide. The protocol was immunoSEQ multiplex PCR, while the TCRdb copy is restricted to in-frame clones and leaves out a portion. Altogether about 2,800 clones were found in the sample, and no singletons occur. A marrow graft followed busulfan-fludarabine conditioning, with cyclophosphamide on days +3 and +4. The sequences come from PBMCs, collected 30 days after allogeneic stem cell transplant with posttransplant cyclophosphamide. Receptors were obtained from a female patient between 55 and 75 years old who received an allogeneic stem cell transplant from an unrelated donor, was CMV-positive, and had acute GVHD only. Some T cells may be graft donor cells.

This clone was recorded many times. This chain connects TRBV11-2 to TRBJ2-1, with D unresolved. The V gene's germline CDR1 is SGHAT and CDR2 FQNNGV. V dropped 5 bases and J dropped 8 bases, with 19 bases sitting between them. The CDR3 is 15 amino acids. This CDR3 is CASSRSPILGDEQFF. The CDR3 DNA follows: TGTGCCAGCAGCCGGAGCCCCATACTGGGCGATGAGCAGTTCTTC.

This clone was recorded at least ten times. CDR3 nucleotides: TGTGCCAGCAGCCCCCCCGGGACATCGTTCCGATATCAGCCCCAGCATTTT. The encoded protein is CASSPPGTSFRYQPQHF. The V gene is TRBV7-8, the J gene TRBJ1-5; D perhaps matches TRBD1 (6 bases). Germline V gene data show CDR1 as SGHVS and CDR2 as FQNEAQ. V dropped 5 bases and J dropped 5 bases, with 22 bases sitting between them. The length of the CDR3 is 17 residues.

This clone was picked up many times. V is TRBV30 and J is TRBJ1-3; perhaps TRBD1 as D (6 bases). This CDR3 contains 13 residues. CDR1 and CDR2 (germline): GTSNPN, SVGIG (reference sequence). V gave up 0 bases and J gave up 10 bases, with 13 bases separating them. The CDR3 DNA is TGTGCCTGGAGTGTACTGGGGGGGACAACCATATATTTT. This codes for CAWSVLGGTTIYF. The whole variable domain, remainder taken from reference TRBV30 and TRBJ1-3, is SQTIHQWPATLVQPVGSPLSLECTVEGTSNPNLYWYRQAAGRGLQLLFYSVGIGQISSEVPQNLSASRPQDRQFILSSKKLLLSDSGFYLCAWSVLGGTTIYFGEGSWLTVV.

This clone was picked up many times. This sequence joins TRBV4-3 and TRBJ2-2; D gene ambiguous. From germline, CDR1 is LGHNA and CDR2 YSLEER. This CDR3 spans 15 amino acids. The ends were cut back, 0 bases at V and 2 bases at J, with 7 bases in the middle. The chain's CDR3 is CASSQEAINTGELFF. CDR3 bases: TGCGCCAGCAGCCAAGAGGCCATCAACACCGGGGAGCTGTTTTTT.

This clone was observed at least ten times. V usage is TRBV19 and J usage is TRBJ2-4; D ambiguous. Germline CDR1 is LNHDA and CDR2 is SQIVND (reference sequence). V gave up 2 bases and J gave up 0 bases, with 14 bases separating them. This CDR3 comprises 17 residues. CDR3 in amino acids: CASSINVGRVAKNIQYF. The DNA for the CDR3 is TGTGCCAGTAGTATAAATGTTGGTAGGGTAGCCAAAAACATTCAGTACTTC.

At least ten counts were recorded for this clone. The V gene is TRBV18, the J gene TRBJ1-6; 8 bases match TRBD1. After removal of 4 bases from V and 8 bases from J, the junction contained 7 bases not matched to a gene. The CDR3 runs to 15 residues. Germline CDR1 reads KGHSH; CDR2 reads LQKENI. CDR3 coding DNA: TGTGCCAGCTCACGACAGGGGCCGCCGGATTCACCCCTCCACTTT. Amino acids: CASSRQGPPDSPLHF.